These 10 T cell receptor beta chains share one sample of origin, sequenced in a study of blood T cells in healthy people across ages. It was with a sample-barcoded 5' primer and a J-beta primer mix that a second PCR of about 7 to 12 cycles was run. TCRdb re-derived calls from the 5' RACE reads in MiXCR, one entry per CDR3 protein. The profile shows about 1.8 million distinct CDR3 sequences, around 50% of them singletons. Sequences were obtained from blood. The receptor set was obtained from a woman aged 40-49 years in good health.

In this sample, this clonotype turned up a few times. In DNA, the CDR3 is TGTGCCAGCAGTCCGCCCAGGCGGGGGGGCCCTTACGAGCAGTACTTC. Protein product: CASSPPRRGGPYEQYF. The chain employs TRBV28 and TRBJ2-7; 9 bases are shared with TRBD2. There are 16 residues in the CDR3. Germline assignment: CDR1 MDHEN and CDR2 SYDVKM. With V trimmed by 5 bases and J by 4 bases, 12 bases remained unmatched.

A few counts support this clonotype. The J gene is TRBJ1-5, the V gene TRBV18; 7 bases map to TRBD1. This CDR3 region has 14 residues. V was clipped by 8 bases and J by 0 bases; unmatched bases: 4. Per germline, CDR1 KGHSH and CDR2 LQKENI. CDR3 loop: CASQTGDSNQPQHF. CDR3 in DNA: TGTGCCAGCCAAACAGGGGATAGCAATCAGCCCCAGCATTTT.

The chain is built from TRBV2 and TRBJ2-3, with 9 bases matching TRBD2. CDR3 size: 16 residues. From germline, CDR1 is SNHLY and CDR2 FYNNEI. Losses at the gene ends were 0 bases for V and 4 bases for J; bases not matched to a gene: 5. CDR3 in DNA: TGTGCCAGCAGTGAAGCGCCTGCGGGGGGGGCAGATACGCAGTATTTT. Residues: CASSEAPAGGADTQYF.

The CDR3 coding sequence is TGCGCCAGCAGACTCAGCGGGAGCTCCTACAATGAGCAGTACTTC. Its translation is CASRLSGSSYNEQYF. V is TRBV5-1 and J is TRBJ2-1; 8 positions match TRBD2. The better agreement between TRBJ2-7 and the DNA end casts doubt on the J call. CDR1 is SGHRS, CDR2 YFSETQ, per germline. The CDR3 spans 15 residues.

This clonotype was detected a few times. J is TRBJ2-3 and V is TRBV29-1, with D unclear. Deletions cut 3 bases from V and 6 bases from J, with 10 bases between. The CDR3 loop spans 12 amino acids. Germline V gives CDR1 SQVTM, CDR2 ANQGSEA. The CDR3, as DNA: TGCAGCGTTGAGGGTAGCTTCGATACGCAGTATTTT. Amino acids: CSVEGSFDTQYF.

Ten or more counts support this clonotype. This chain connects TRBV7-2 to TRBJ2-7; 7 nucleotides align to TRBD1. This CDR3 contains 14 residues. The V gene's germline CDR1 is SGHTA and CDR2 FQGNSA. Trimming at V came to 3 bases and at J to 2 bases, leaving 4 bases not matched to a gene. The CDR3 loop reads CASSLGQLTYEQYF. The CDR3 DNA reads TGTGCCAGCAGCTTGGGACAGCTTACCTACGAGCAGTACTTC.

This clonotype has just a few counts. The chain joins TRBV4-1 to TRBJ2-5; D assignment may be TRBD1 or TRBD2 (5 bases each). V lost 4 bases, J lost 2 bases, and 23 bases lay in between. This CDR3 contains 18 residues. The germline gives CDR1 MGHRA, CDR2 YSYEKL. CDR3 protein: CASSREKSGTGRQETQYF. The CDR3 nucleotides are TGCGCCAGCAGCCGAGAGAAGTCAGGCACGGGGCGGCAAGAGACCCAGTACTTC.

This clonotype came up a few times. The chain carries TRBV5-1 and TRBJ1-2; D is possibly TRBD1 (6 bases). The CDR3 is 14 amino acids. V gave up 0 bases and J gave up 4 bases, with 10 bases separating them. CDR1 is SGHRS and CDR2 is YFSETQ in the germline V gene. The CDR3 spells CASSLAGDFYGYTF. The CDR3 DNA sequence: TGCGCCAGCAGCTTGGCAGGGGACTTCTATGGCTACACCTTC.

This chain joins TRBV7-2 and TRBJ2-1; 10 bases agree with TRBD2. CDR1 is SGHTA and CDR2 is FQGNSA in the germline V gene. J lost 7 bases, V lost 5 bases, and 14 bases had no gene match. The CDR3 contains 17 residues. CDR3 protein: CASSIVGSGGFSNEQFF. CDR3 DNA: TGTGCCAGCAGCATAGTGGGTAGCGGGGGGTTTTCGAATGAGCAGTTCTTC.

This rearrangement joins TRBV6-6 to TRBJ1-5; the D gene is possibly TRBD1 (6 bases). Trimming pared 2 bases from V and 2 bases from J, leaving 13 bases between. Looked up from germline, CDR1 is MNHNY and CDR2 is SVGAGI (reference sequence). The CDR3 loop spans 16 amino acids. CDR3 region: CASSYGSGDGNQPQHF. The CDR3 DNA is TGTGCCAGCAGTTACGGGTCAGGGGACGGCAATCAGCCCCAGCATTTT.